This entry lists 24 T cell receptor beta chains sequenced from one sample in a study of blood T cell repertoires in COVID-19. Sequenced by immunoSEQ multiplex PCR; TCRdb stores in-frame clones only, minus some. The data contain roughly 250,000 clones, approximately 90% of them singletons. Input material: PBMCs or T cells enriched from blood (not recorded which). These receptors were obtained from a woman between 18 and 29 years old who had recovered from COVID-19.

The gene calls are TRBV28 and TRBJ1-5; TRBD1 matches 9 bases. The germline CDR1 and CDR2 sequences are MDHEN and SYDVKM. The CDR3 is 18 amino acids. Unmatched junction bases numbered 9, after V lost 3 bases and J lost 0 bases. The chain's CDR3 is CASSLGQGLSYSNQPQHF. In DNA form, the CDR3 reads TGTGCCAGCAGTTTGGGACAGGGCCTATCTTATAGCAATCAGCCCCAGCATTTT.

The chain couples TRBV7-9 to TRBJ1-2; 10 bases match TRBD1. Germline CDR1 SEHNR, CDR2 FQNEAQ (reference sequence). V was clipped by 6 bases and J by 4 bases; unmatched bases: 11. The CDR3 sequence is 16 residues long. CDR3 in amino acids: CASSTGTGEVGYGYTF. The CDR3 bases are TGTGCCAGCAGTACCGGGACAGGGGAAGTTGGCTATGGCTACACCTTC.

V and J are TRBV11-3 and TRBJ2-7; 10 bases line up with TRBD1. The germline V gene has CDR1 SGHNT and CDR2 YENEEA. This CDR3 has 19 residues. Trimming cost V 0 bases and J 6 bases; bases outside gene matches: 17. The CDR3, as DNA: TGTGCCAGCAGCTTAGATGGGAGGTATCGGGACAGGGGATTGGGCGAGCAGTACTTC. Translated: CASSLDGRYRDRGLGEQYF.

The gene calls are TRBV1 and TRBJ2-1; the DNA was not used to check the table's D call, TRBD2. TRBV1 is a pseudogene. This CDR3 comprises 21 residues. CDR3 in amino acids: CTSRPPFGELAGVSSYNEQFF. The CDR3 DNA sequence: TGCACCAGCAGACCACCGTTTGGGGAACTAGCGGGGGTTAGCTCCTACAATGAGCAGTTCTTC.

V usage is TRBV3-1 (or the pseudogene TRBV3-2) and J usage is TRBJ2-7; D ambiguous. This CDR3 spans 14 amino acids. Per the germline V gene, CDR1 is LGHDT and CDR2 is YNNKEL (reference sequence). V gave up 1 base and J gave up 0 bases, with 7 bases separating them. CDR3 in amino acids: CASSQGRNSYEQYF. The CDR3, as DNA: TGTGCCAGCAGCCAAGGGCGGAACTCCTACGAGCAGTACTTC.

This clone came up once. This sequence joins TRBV7-2 and TRBJ2-1; 8 bases line up with TRBD2. This CDR3 is 13 amino acids long. Germline lookup yields CDR1 SGHTA and CDR2 FQGNSA. V gave up 11 bases and J gave up 9 bases; unmatched junction bases: 12. CDR3 loop: CAPVPGGPSEQFF. The CDR3 DNA follows: TGTGCCCCAGTACCGGGGGGGCCGAGTGAGCAGTTCTTC.

This clone occurred once. V and J are TRBV5-1 and TRBJ2-1, with 11 nucleotides matching TRBD2. V lost 4 bases to trimming and J lost 9 bases; unmatched junction nucleotides: 9. The CDR3 is 15 residues long. The germline V gene has CDR1 SGHRS and CDR2 YFSETQ. DNA of the CDR3: TGCGCCAGCAGCGATAGCGGGGGGGCCATGGGTGAGCAGTTCTTC. It is translated as CASSDSGGAMGEQFF.

The chain recombines TRBV4-2 with TRBJ1-2; D not certain. The CDR3 consists of 15 residues. Trimming cost V 1 base and J 0 bases, with 9 bases left between them. Germline-derived CDR1 and CDR2 are LGHNA and YNFKEQ. The CDR3 nucleotides are TGTGCCAGCAGCCAAGCCTCCCCTTCTAACTATGGCTACACCTTC. Protein: CASSQASPSNYGYTF.

The chain links TRBV10-3 to TRBJ2-4; 8 positions agree with TRBD1. Looked up from germline, CDR1 is ENHRY and CDR2 is SYGVKD. J was trimmed by 1 base and V by 0 bases; bases with no gene match: 14. This CDR3 contains 20 residues. The CDR3 protein is CAISESSDRENPLAKNIQYF. In DNA form, the CDR3 reads TGTGCCATCAGTGAGTCGTCGGACAGGGAAAACCCACTCGCCAAAAACATTCAGTACTTC.

This chain joins TRBV7-9 and TRBJ2-1, with TRBD2 as a possible D gene (6 bases). V dropped 8 bases and J dropped 0 bases, with 14 bases sitting between them. This CDR3 has 15 residues. CDR1 is SEHNR and CDR2 is FQNEAQ in the germline V gene (reference sequence). CDR3 sequence: CASAFTGSSYNEQFF. In DNA form, the CDR3 reads TGTGCCAGCGCCTTTACCGGGAGCTCCTACAATGAGCAGTTCTTC.

The CDR3 region has the DNA TGTGCCAGCAGCCCCCCCTGGCGGGCCACCTACAATGAGCAGTTCTTC. This codes for CASSPPWRATYNEQFF. The chain employs TRBV7-9 and TRBJ2-1, with D possibly TRBD2 on 5 matching bases. The germline gives CDR1 SEHNR, CDR2 FQNEAQ (reference sequence). Trimming stripped 5 bases from V and 2 bases from J, with 16 bases between. This CDR3 has 16 residues.

The CDR3: CASSQPRDTEAFF. In DNA form, the CDR3 reads TGCGCCAGCAGTCAACCGAGGGACACTGAAGCTTTCTTT. This chain links TRBV23-1 with TRBJ1-1; D is ambiguous. TRBV23-1 belongs to the ORF category, with a function that is uncertain. V was shortened by 2 bases and J by 3 bases, with 7 bases between the two germline ends. The CDR3 is 13 residues long.

The chain carries TRBV18 and TRBJ2-1; possibly TRBD2 for D (5 bases). CDR1 KGHSH and CDR2 LQKENI come from the germline V gene. The CDR3 is 16 residues long. V was clipped by 2 bases and J by 6 bases, with 17 bases between them. The chain's CDR3 is CASSPVAASLGNEQFF. The CDR3 region has the DNA TGTGCCAGCTCACCAGTAGCAGCTAGCCTTGGCAATGAGCAGTTCTTC.

This chain uses TRBV5-1 with TRBJ2-3; 9 positions agree with TRBD2. The CDR3 extends over 14 amino acids. Germline CDR1 is SGHRS and CDR2 is YFSETQ. The V and J ends lost 4 bases and 4 bases, in that order; junction bases with no gene match: 4. The CDR3 here is CASSPGLAADTQYF. CDR3 DNA sequence: TGCGCCAGCAGCCCGGGACTAGCTGCAGATACGCAGTATTTT.

V and J are TRBV19 and TRBJ1-3; D perhaps matches TRBD1 (6 bases). CDR1 and CDR2 (germline): LNHDA, SQIVND (reference sequence). The CDR3 loop spans 14 amino acids. With 5 bases removed from V and 7 bases from J, the gap between germline ends came to 15 bases. The CDR3 DNA reads TGTGCCAGTAGTGTCGGCGGGGGCATCAACACCATATATTTT. Translating gives CASSVGGGINTIYF.

The chain links TRBV18 to TRBJ1-2, with a tentative D call TRBD1 (6 bases). From germline, CDR1 is KGHSH and CDR2 LQKENI. The CDR3 contains 13 residues. V dropped 3 bases and J dropped 7 bases, with 12 bases sitting between them. The CDR3 sequence: CASSPGGAVGYTF. DNA for the CDR3: TGTGCCAGCTCACCGGGGGGGGCAGTTGGCTACACCTTC.

The count of this clone is one. V gene TRBV6-5 combines with J gene TRBJ2-1; 7 nucleotides line up with TRBD2. The CDR3 spans 14 residues. Germline assignment: CDR1 MNHEY and CDR2 SVGAGI. V lost 10 bases, J lost 2 bases, and 8 bases stayed unmatched. The CDR3 protein is CATSAGTTYNEQFF. CDR3 DNA: TGTGCCACCTCAGCCGGGACTACCTACAATGAGCAGTTCTTC.

V and J are TRBV13 and TRBJ1-1; TRBD1 agrees at 8 bases. V dropped 5 bases and J dropped 6; count of bases not matched to a gene: 11. This CDR3 comprises 15 residues. The germline V gene has CDR1 PRHDT and CDR2 FYEKMQ (reference sequence). DNA of the CDR3: TGTGCCAGCAGCCTACAGGGGGGTCTGGGATCTGAAGCTTTCTTT. Its translation is CASSLQGGLGSEAFF.

The V and J genes are TRBV5-1 and TRBJ1-3; D uncertain. Germline V CDR1 and CDR2: SGHRS, YFSETQ. The CDR3 loop spans 15 amino acids. The V and J ends lost 0 bases and 1 base respectively, with 8 bases between them. CDR3 protein: CASSLDLRSGNTIYF. CDR3 DNA: TGCGCCAGCAGCTTGGATCTCAGATCTGGAAACACCATATATTTT.

V and J are TRBV5-1 and TRBJ1-1, with a possible D match to TRBD1 (5 bases). Trimming took 4 bases from V and 5 from J, leaving 21 bases between them. Germline V lookup: CDR1 SGHRS, CDR2 YFSETQ. The CDR3 has 16 residues. The CDR3 region is CASSPPAGGGRTEAFF. As DNA, the CDR3 is TGCGCCAGCAGCCCGCCCGCGGGTGGGGGGAGGACTGAAGCTTTCTTT.

The chain couples TRBV7-2 to TRBJ2-1, with 8 bases lining up with TRBD2. The CDR3 contains 15 residues. The J segment lost 4 bases and the V segment lost 2 bases, leaving 4 bases of the junction unmatched. The germline gives CDR1 SGHTA, CDR2 FQGNSA. CDR3 sequence reads: CASSLNSGDYNEQFF. The CDR3, as DNA: TGTGCCAGCAGCTTAAATAGCGGGGATTACAATGAGCAGTTCTTC. The whole variable domain, remainder taken from reference TRBV7-2 and TRBJ2-1, is GAGVSQSPSNKVTEKGKDVELRCDPISGHTALYWYRQSLGQGLEFLIYFQGNSAPDKSGLPSDRFSAERTGGSVSTLTIQRTQQEDSAVYLCASSLNSGDYNEQFFGPGTRLTVL.

This chain joins TRBV5-1 and TRBJ1-5; TRBD1 is a possible D gene (5 bases). This CDR3 has 15 amino acids. V lost 6 bases and J 4 bases, leaving 17 bases between the germline ends. CDR1 and CDR2 (germline): SGHRS, YFSETQ. The CDR3 DNA reads TGCGCCAGCACCGAAACAGGAAAGCCGAATCAGCCCCAGCATTTT. Translated: CASTETGKPNQPQHF. Together with reference TRBV5-1 and TRBJ1-5, the CDR3 gives the full variable domain: KAGVTQTPRYLIKTRGQQVTLSCSPISGHRSVSWYQQTPGQGLQFLFEYFSETQRNKGNFPGRFSGRQFSNSRSEMNVSTLELGDSALYLCASTETGKPNQPQHFGDGTRLSIL.

The chain uses TRBV18 and TRBJ2-7; TRBD2 matches at 9 bases. This CDR3 region has 15 residues. The V gene end was trimmed by 3 bases and the J gene end by 3 bases; junction bases not matched to a gene: 6. Germline CDR1 is KGHSH and CDR2 is LQKENI. For the CDR3, the DNA is TGTGCCAGCTCACCGCCAGCGGGAGGTCTCTACGAGCAGTACTTC. Residues: CASSPPAGGLYEQYF.

The V call is TRBV27, the J call TRBJ2-5, with D maybe TRBD2 (6 bases). The V gene lost 4 bases and the J gene lost 5 bases, with 20 bases spanning the gap. CDR3 length: 16 residues. The germline V gene has CDR1 MNHEY and CDR2 SMNVEV (reference sequence). CDR3 DNA sequence: TGTGCCAGCAGTTCAAAGGGACTGATGGGTGAGGAGACCCAGTACTTC. This gives the protein CASSSKGLMGEETQYF.